These 4 T cell receptor beta chains share one sample of origin, sequenced in a study of monozygotic twins with inflammatory bowel disease. Each CDR3 protein gets one entry in TCRdb, which reprocessed the 5' RACE reads and gives no DNA. The listing contains a few hundred thousand distinct CDR3 sequences. The sequencing sample was made of blood. Receptor source: a human donor with ulcerative colitis or Crohn's disease, or a healthy co-twin of an affected twin (not recorded which).

The V call is TRBV4-1, the J call TRBJ2-7; lacking DNA, the TRBD1 call made by TCRdb goes unchecked. Germline loops: CDR1 MGHRA, CDR2 YSYEKL. The CDR3 is 15 amino acids. This CDR3 is CASSLQGSPRYEQYF.

This chain connects TRBV5-4 to TRBJ2-1; TCRdb's D call, TRBD1, is unchecked because there is no DNA. Germline V gene sequence: CDR1 SGHNT, CDR2 YYREEE (reference sequence). This CDR3 is built from 15 residues. The CDR3 loop reads CASSFPGARGNEQFF.

The V and J genes are TRBV20-1 and TRBJ2-3; there is no DNA to check the TCRdb D call of TRBD1. The CDR3 runs to 16 residues. CDR1 DFQATT and CDR2 SNEGSKA come from the germline V gene (reference sequence). CDR3 protein: CSARPSTVGGRDTQYF.

The chain uses TRBV7-2 and TRBJ1-2; TCRdb designates TRBD1, a call that cannot be tested without DNA. Germline V gene data show CDR1 as SGHTA and CDR2 as FQGNSA. This CDR3 comprises 12 residues. CDR3: CASSLGQVGYTF.